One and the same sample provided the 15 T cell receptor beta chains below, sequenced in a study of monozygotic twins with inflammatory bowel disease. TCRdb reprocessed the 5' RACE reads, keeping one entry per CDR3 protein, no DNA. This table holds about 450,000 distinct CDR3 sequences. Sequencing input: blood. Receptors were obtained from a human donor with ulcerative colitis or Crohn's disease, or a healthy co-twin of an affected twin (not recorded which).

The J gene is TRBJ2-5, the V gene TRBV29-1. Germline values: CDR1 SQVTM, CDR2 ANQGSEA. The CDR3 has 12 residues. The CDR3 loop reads CSVVWVRETQYF.

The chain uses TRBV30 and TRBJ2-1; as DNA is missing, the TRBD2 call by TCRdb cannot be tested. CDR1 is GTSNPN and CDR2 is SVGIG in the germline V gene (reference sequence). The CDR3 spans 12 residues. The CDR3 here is CAWSVGRYEQFF.

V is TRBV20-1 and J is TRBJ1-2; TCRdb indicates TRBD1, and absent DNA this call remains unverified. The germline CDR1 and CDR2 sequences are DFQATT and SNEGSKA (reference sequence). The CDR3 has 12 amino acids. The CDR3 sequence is CSAPGRGYGYTF.

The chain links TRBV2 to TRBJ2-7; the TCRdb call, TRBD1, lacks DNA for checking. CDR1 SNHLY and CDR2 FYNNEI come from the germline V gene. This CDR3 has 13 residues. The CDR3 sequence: CARNQGQAGEQYF. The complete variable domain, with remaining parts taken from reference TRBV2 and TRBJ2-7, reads EPEVTQTPSHQVTQMGQEVILRCVPISNHLYFYWYRQILGQKVEFLVSFYNNEISEKSEIFDDQFSVERPDGSNFTLKIRSTKLEDSAMYFCARNQGQAGEQYFGPGTRLTVT.

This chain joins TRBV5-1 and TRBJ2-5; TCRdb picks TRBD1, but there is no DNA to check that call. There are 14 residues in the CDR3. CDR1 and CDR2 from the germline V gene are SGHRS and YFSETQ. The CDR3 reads CASSPVQKGETQYF.

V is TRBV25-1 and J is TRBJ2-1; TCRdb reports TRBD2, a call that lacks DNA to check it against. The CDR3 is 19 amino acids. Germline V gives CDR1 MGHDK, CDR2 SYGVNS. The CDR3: CASSESPGTSGALYNEQFF.

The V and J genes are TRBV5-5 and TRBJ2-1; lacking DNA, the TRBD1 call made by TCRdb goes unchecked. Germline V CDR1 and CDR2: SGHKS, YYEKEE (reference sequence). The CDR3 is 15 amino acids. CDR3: CASSLSAQWGNEQFF.

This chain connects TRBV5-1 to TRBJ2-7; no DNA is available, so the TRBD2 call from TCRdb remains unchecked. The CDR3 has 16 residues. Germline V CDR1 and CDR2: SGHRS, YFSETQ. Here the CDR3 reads CASSPSSGLGGDEQYF. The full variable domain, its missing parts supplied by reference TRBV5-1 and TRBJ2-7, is KAGVTQTPRYLIKTRGQQVTLSCSPISGHRSVSWYQQTPGQGLQFLFEYFSETQRNKGNFPGRFSGRQFSNSRSEMNVSTLELGDSALYLCASSPSSGLGGDEQYFGPGTRLTVT.

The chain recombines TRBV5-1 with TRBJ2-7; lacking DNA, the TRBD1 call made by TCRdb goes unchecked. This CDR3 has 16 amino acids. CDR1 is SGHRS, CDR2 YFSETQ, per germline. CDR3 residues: CASSPTPPGQGNEQYF.

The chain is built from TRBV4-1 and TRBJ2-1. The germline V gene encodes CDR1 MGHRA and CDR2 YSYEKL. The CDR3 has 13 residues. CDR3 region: CASSHPSFREQFF.

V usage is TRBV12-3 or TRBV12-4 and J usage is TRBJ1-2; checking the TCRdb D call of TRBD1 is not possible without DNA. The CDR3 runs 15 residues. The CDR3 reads CASSSLGGTNYGYTF.

The CDR3 sequence is CASNPRGLRNEQFF. V and J are TRBV19 and TRBJ2-1; TCRdb names TRBD1, which stays unverified in the absence of DNA. The CDR3 covers 14 residues. The germline V gene has CDR1 LNHDA and CDR2 SQIVND (reference sequence).

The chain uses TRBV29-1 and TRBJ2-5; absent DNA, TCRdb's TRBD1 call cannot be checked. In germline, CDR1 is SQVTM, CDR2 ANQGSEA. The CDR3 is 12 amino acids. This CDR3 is CSVSLGQETQYF.

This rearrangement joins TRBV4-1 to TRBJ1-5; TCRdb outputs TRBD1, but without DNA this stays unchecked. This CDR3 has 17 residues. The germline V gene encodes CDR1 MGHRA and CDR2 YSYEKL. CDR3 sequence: CASSQDGQPVKNQPQHF.

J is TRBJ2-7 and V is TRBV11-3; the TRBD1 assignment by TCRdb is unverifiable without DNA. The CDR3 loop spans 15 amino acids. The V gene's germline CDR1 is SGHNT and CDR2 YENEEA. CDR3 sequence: CASSLGSGTFYEQYF. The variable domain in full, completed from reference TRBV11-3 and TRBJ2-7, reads EAGVVQSPRYKIIEKKQPVAFWCNPISGHNTLYWYLQNLGQGPELLIRYENEEAVDDSQLPKDRFSAERLKGVDSTLKIQPAELGDSAVYLCASSLGSGTFYEQYFGPGTRLTVT.